This T cell receptor beta chain was recorded in a study of blood T cell repertoires in COVID-19. Study as a whole: In each case, the material was cDNA or gDNA derived from T cells, B-cell-depleted T cells, or PBMCs.

Trimming stripped 2 bases from V and 10 bases from J, with 9 bases between. Looked up from germline, CDR1 is KGHSH and CDR2 is LQKENI. This CDR3 is 12 amino acids long. Per the study methods: How many nucleated cells were present was estimated from reference gene primer amplification. The protocol was immunoSEQ multiplex PCR, while the TCRdb copy is restricted to in-frame clones and leaves out a portion. D and trimming were read from the DNA, whereas the V and J calls and clone size are those reported in that table. The sample contains about 170,000 clones, 84% of which appear only once. Seattle patients were enrolled during active infection and followed longitudinally.

The chain uses TRBV18 and TRBJ2-1, with a tentative D call TRBD1 (6 bases). Sequencing was performed on peripheral blood. This TCR was recovered from a woman aged 70-85 years with COVID-19, enrolled during active disease. CDR3 loop: CASSPTGTEQFF. CDR3 DNA sequence: TGTGCCAGCTCACCAACCGGGACAGAGCAGTTCTTC.